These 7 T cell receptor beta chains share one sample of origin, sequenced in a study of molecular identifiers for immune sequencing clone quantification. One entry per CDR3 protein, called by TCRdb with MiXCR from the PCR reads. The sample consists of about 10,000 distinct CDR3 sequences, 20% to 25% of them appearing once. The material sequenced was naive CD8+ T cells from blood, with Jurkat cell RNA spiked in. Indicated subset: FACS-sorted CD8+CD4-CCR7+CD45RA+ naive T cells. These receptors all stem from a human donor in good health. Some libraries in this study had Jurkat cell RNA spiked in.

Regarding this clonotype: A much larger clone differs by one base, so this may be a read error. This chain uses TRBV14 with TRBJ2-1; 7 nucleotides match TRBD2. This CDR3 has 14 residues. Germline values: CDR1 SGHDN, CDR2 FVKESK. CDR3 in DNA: TGTGCCAGTAGCGGGCCCCCGGCCGCCAATGAGCTGTTCTTC. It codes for CASSGPPAANELFF.

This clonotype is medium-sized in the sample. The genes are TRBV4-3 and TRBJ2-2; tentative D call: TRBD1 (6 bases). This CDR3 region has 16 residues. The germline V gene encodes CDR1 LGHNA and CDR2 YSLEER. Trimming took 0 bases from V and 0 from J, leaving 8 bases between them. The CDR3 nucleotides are TGCGCCAGCAGCCAAGACCAGGGGTCGAACACCGGGGAGCTGTTTTTT. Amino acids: CASSQDQGSNTGELFF.

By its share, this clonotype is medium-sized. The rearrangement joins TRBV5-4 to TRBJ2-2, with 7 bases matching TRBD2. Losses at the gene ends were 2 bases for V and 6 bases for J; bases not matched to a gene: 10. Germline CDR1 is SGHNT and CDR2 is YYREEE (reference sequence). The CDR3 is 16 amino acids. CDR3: CASSFSGGVFPGELFF. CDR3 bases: TGTGCCAGCAGCTTCTCGGGGGGAGTCTTCCCCGGGGAGCTGTTTTTT.

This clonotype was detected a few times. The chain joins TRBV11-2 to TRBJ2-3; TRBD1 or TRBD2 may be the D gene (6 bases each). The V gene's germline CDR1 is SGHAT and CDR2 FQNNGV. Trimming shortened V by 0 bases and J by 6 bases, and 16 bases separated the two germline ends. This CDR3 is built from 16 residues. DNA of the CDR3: TGTGCCAGCAGCTTAGAGGGGCGGGACACCTTGGATACGCAGTATTTT. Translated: CASSLEGRDTLDTQYF.

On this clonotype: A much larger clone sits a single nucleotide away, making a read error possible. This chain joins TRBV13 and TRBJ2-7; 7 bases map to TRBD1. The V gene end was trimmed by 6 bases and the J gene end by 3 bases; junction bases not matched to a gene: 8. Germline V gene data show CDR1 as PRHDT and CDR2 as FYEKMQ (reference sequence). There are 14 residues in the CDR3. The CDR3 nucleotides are TGTGCCAGCAGACGGGACAGCGAGGACTACGAGCAGTACTTC. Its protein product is CASRRDSEDYEQYF.

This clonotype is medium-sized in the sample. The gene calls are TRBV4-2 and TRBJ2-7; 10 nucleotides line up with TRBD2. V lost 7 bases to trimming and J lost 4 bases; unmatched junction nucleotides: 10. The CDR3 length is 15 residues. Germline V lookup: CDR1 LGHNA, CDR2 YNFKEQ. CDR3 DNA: TGTGCCAGCACCCCTTCCGGGACTAGCGATTACGAGCAGTACTTC. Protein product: CASTPSGTSDYEQYF.

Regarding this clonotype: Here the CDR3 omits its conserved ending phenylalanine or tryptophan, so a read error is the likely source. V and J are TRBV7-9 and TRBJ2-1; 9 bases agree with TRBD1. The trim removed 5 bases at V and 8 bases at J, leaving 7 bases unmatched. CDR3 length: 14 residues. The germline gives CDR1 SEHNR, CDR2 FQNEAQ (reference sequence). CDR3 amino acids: CASSQGTGRDEQFS. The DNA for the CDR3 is TGTGCCAGCAGCCAAGGGACAGGGAGGGATGAGCAGTTCTCC.